Following are 26 T cell receptor beta chains from one sample sequenced in a study of CD8+ T cells in alopecia areata. cDNA serving as the sequencing template came from extracted, reverse transcribed RNA. TCRdb keeps only in-frame clones here, not all; method: immunoSEQ multiplex PCR. Seen here are some 200,000 clones, over 40% observed once, and the top ten hold 2% to 3%. Treatment meaning: oral pan-JAK inhibitor, 5-10 mg twice daily. The sequencing here drew on CD4+ T cells sorted from blood, taken at approximately week 36, from a patient treated with tofacitinib. Receptor source: a human donor with alopecia areata.

The chain is built from TRBV7-2 and TRBJ2-5, with no clear D. This CDR3 has 11 residues. Between the trimmed V and J ends, which lost 5 bases and 7 bases, there was a span of 8 bases. CDR1 and CDR2 from the germline V gene are SGHTA and FQGNSA. CDR3 residues: CASSPGLTQYF. CDR3 sequence (DNA): TGTGCCAGCAGCCCTGGCCTGACCCAGTACTTC. The full variable domain, rest sourced from reference TRBV7-2 and TRBJ2-5, is GAGVSQSPSNKVTEKGKDVELRCDPISGHTALYWYRQSLGQGLEFLIYFQGNSAPDKSGLPSDRFSAERTGGSVSTLTIQRTQQEDSAVYLCASSPGLTQYFGPGTRLLVL.

The chain is built from TRBV27 and TRBJ2-7, with D perhaps assigned TRBD1 or TRBD2 (5 bases each). CDR1 and CDR2 (germline): MNHEY, SMNVEV (reference sequence). Trimming removed 8 bases from V and 9 bases from J, with 26 bases in between. The CDR3 covers 15 residues. This CDR3 is CASATRGVFDSGQYF. In DNA form, the CDR3 reads TGTGCCAGCGCCACTAGAGGGGTGTTCGATTCCGGGCAGTACTTC.

This rearrangement joins TRBV29-1 to TRBJ1-2, with 8 positions matching TRBD1. J gave up 1 base and V 3 bases, and 7 bases lay outside the gene matches. This CDR3 contains 15 residues. CDR1 is SQVTM, CDR2 ANQGSEA, per germline. CDR3 DNA: TGCAGCGTTGATCCAGGGGGCTTCGGTAACTATGGCTACACCTTC. It yields the protein CSVDPGGFGNYGYTF.

This rearrangement joins TRBV2 to TRBJ2-5; possibly TRBD2 for D (7 bases). V was cut by 7 bases and J by 2 bases, with 29 bases left in between. The CDR3 contains 19 residues. CDR1 and CDR2 (germline): SNHLY, FYNNEI. The CDR3 protein is CASMRGRAAGPTIQETQYF. The CDR3 bases are TGTGCCAGCATGCGGGGGCGGGCAGCGGGACCGACCATACAAGAGACCCAGTACTTC.

This clone was found a few times. The chain joins TRBV30 to TRBJ2-5, with 14 bases identical to TRBD2. Per germline, CDR1 GTSNPN and CDR2 SVGIG (reference sequence). J gave up 4 bases and V 2 bases, and 3 bases lay outside the gene matches. This CDR3 spans 15 amino acids. The CDR3 bases are TGTGCCTGGAGTCCGGGACTAGCGGGAGTAGAGACCCAGTACTTC. It encodes CAWSPGLAGVETQYF. The whole variable domain, filled in from reference TRBV30 and TRBJ2-5, reads SQTIHQWPATLVQPVGSPLSLECTVEGTSNPNLYWYRQAAGRGLQLLFYSVGIGQISSEVPQNLSASRPQDRQFILSSKKLLLSDSGFYLCAWSPGLAGVETQYFGPGTRLLVL.

The chain recombines TRBV25-1 with TRBJ1-4, with D uncertain. Germline lookup yields CDR1 MGHDK and CDR2 SYGVNS. Trimming removed 5 bases at V and 5 bases at J, with 3 bases between. The CDR3 length is 11 residues. The CDR3 region has the DNA TGTGCCAGCAGTCGAAATGAAAAACTGTTTTTT. This sequence encodes CASSRNEKLFF.

On this clone itself: Distinct nucleotide sequences in the sample also encode this CDR3. The chain carries TRBV5-1 and TRBJ2-3; D unresolved. Trimming took 0 bases from V and 2 from J, leaving 10 bases between them. The CDR3 runs to 15 residues. CDR1 is SGHRS, CDR2 YFSETQ, per germline. CDR3: CASSLVGLDTDTQYF. Here the CDR3 DNA reads TGCGCCAGCAGCTTGGTAGGCCTAGACACAGATACGCAGTATTTT.

This chain uses TRBV5-1 with TRBJ2-5; D is uncertain. The length of the CDR3 is 12 residues. Germline V lookup: CDR1 SGHRS, CDR2 YFSETQ. Trimming pared 4 bases from V and 0 bases from J, leaving 4 bases between. In DNA, the CDR3 is TGCGCCAGCAGCCCAAACCAAGAGACCCAGTACTTC. The encoded protein is CASSPNQETQYF.

The chain links TRBV30 to TRBJ2-5; D may correspond to TRBD1 or TRBD2 (6 bases each). Germline V lookup: CDR1 GTSNPN, CDR2 SVGIG (reference sequence). V was pared by 0 bases and J by 5 bases, with 16 bases between. CDR3 length: 15 amino acids. The DNA for the CDR3 is TGTGCCTGGAGTGTACGAGGGGGTGGGAGGGAGACCCAGTACTTC. Amino acid sequence: CAWSVRGGGRETQYF.

The chain carries TRBV5-1 and TRBJ2-6, with TRBD2 identical over 9 bases. The CDR3 totals 19 residues. Losses at the gene ends were 4 bases for V and 1 base for J; bases not matched to a gene: 12. Germline V gene data show CDR1 as SGHRS and CDR2 as YFSETQ. The CDR3 here is CASSKTYSGSSSGANVLTF. The CDR3 coding sequence is TGCGCCAGCAGCAAAACATATAGCGGGAGTTCGTCTGGGGCCAACGTCCTGACTTTC.

This clone was seen a few times. This rearrangement joins TRBV29-1 to TRBJ2-1, with TRBD1 matching 11 bases. The CDR3 length is 13 residues. V trimming: 3 bases; J trimming: 8 bases; junction bases outside the gene matches: 3. The germline V gene encodes CDR1 SQVTM and CDR2 ANQGSEA. DNA of the CDR3: TGCAGCGTTGAGGGACAGGGGGTGCATGAGCAGTTCTTC. Translation gives CSVEGQGVHEQFF.

This rearrangement joins TRBV29-1 to TRBJ2-2, with D hard to call. The germline CDR1 and CDR2 sequences are SQVTM and ANQGSEA. The CDR3 totals 13 residues. Trimming took 7 bases from V and 0 from J, leaving 9 bases between them. For the CDR3, the DNA is TGCAGCGCTGACATATCGAACACCGGGGAGCTGTTTTTT. Translating it yields CSADISNTGELFF.

The chain joins TRBV5-1 to TRBJ2-4; D may be TRBD1 (6 bases). Germline lookup yields CDR1 SGHRS and CDR2 YFSETQ. The length of the CDR3 is 15 residues. V was cut by 2 bases and J by 5 bases, with 14 bases left in between. In DNA form, the CDR3 reads TGCGCCAGCAGCTTACAGGGAGAAGGGCAAAACATTCAGTACTTC. Translating it yields CASSLQGEGQNIQYF.

CDR3 in DNA: TGTGCCAGCAGTGAAGGAGGGGGGCACTTTAACACCGGGGAGCTGTTTTTT. Its protein is CASSEGGGHFNTGELFF. The gene calls are TRBV2 and TRBJ2-2; either TRBD1 or TRBD2 may supply D (6 bases each). The V and J ends lost 1 base and 2 bases respectively, with 14 bases between them. This CDR3 is built from 17 residues. Germline CDR1 and CDR2: SNHLY and FYNNEI. The full variable domain, with the rest looked up from reference TRBV2 and TRBJ2-2, is EPEVTQTPSHQVTQMGQEVILRCVPISNHLYFYWYRQILGQKVEFLVSFYNNEISEKSEIFDDQFSVERPDGSNFTLKIRSTKLEDSAMYFCASSEGGGHFNTGELFFGEGSRLTVL.

There are a few counts of this clone. The chain combines TRBV29-1 with TRBJ1-1; no firm D call. Germline V gene lookup returns CDR1 SQVTM and CDR2 ANQGSEA. Between the trimmed V and J ends, which lost 0 bases and 0 bases, there was a span of 14 bases. The CDR3 has 16 residues. CDR3 sequence (DNA): TGCAGCGTTGAAGATCGAAGTAGCTTAATGAACACTGAAGCTTTCTTT. This encodes CSVEDRSSLMNTEAFF. Full variable domain (remainder filled in from reference TRBV29-1 and TRBJ1-1): SAVISQKPSRDICQRGTSLTIQCQVDSQVTMMFWYRQQPGQSLTLIATANQGSEATYESGFVIDKFPISRPNLTFSTLTVSNMSPEDSSIYLCSVEDRSSLMNTEAFFGQGTRLTVV.

The J gene is TRBJ2-3, the V gene TRBV5-6; TRBD1 matches 8 bases. The CDR3 consists of 15 residues. The V gene end was trimmed by 0 bases and the J gene end by 2 bases; junction bases not matched to a gene: 2. Germline CDR1 SGHDT, CDR2 YYEEEE. The CDR3, as DNA: TGTGCCAGCAGCTTGGGACAGGGGCCCACAGATACGCAGTATTTT. Protein: CASSLGQGPTDTQYF.

The rearrangement links TRBV14 to TRBJ2-1; the D is unclear. In germline, CDR1 is SGHDN, CDR2 FVKESK. This CDR3 has 13 amino acids. V lost 0 bases and J lost 15, with 15 bases in between. The CDR3 DNA is TGTGCCAGCAGCCAAGATAGGTCTAGAAGATGGTTCTTC. Its protein is CASSQDRSRRWFF. Combining the CDR3 with reference TRBV14 and TRBJ2-1 gives the whole variable domain EAGVTQFPSHSVIEKGQTVTLRCDPISGHDNLYWYRRVMGKEIKFLLHFVKESKQDESGMPNNRFLAERTGGTYSTLKVQPAELEDSGVYFCASSQDRSRRWFFGPGTRLTVL.

Written as DNA, the CDR3 is TGTGCCACCAGCAGGGAGCGGTCCTCGAGCTCCTACAATGAGCAGTTCTTC. The encoded protein is CATSRERSSSSYNEQFF. This chain joins TRBV15 and TRBJ2-1; weak D call: TRBD2 (5 bases). The CDR3 has 17 amino acids. The germline gives CDR1 LNHNV, CDR2 YYDKDF (reference sequence). Trimming stripped 3 bases from V and 0 bases from J, with 15 bases between.

This clone was observed a handful of times. The CDR3 reads CASRTGGVGQPQHF. DNA of the CDR3: TGTGCCAGTCGGACAGGGGGCGTCGGTCAGCCCCAGCATTTT. The chain uses TRBV6-5 and TRBJ1-5, with 11 bases that match TRBD1. The CDR3 totals 14 residues. From germline, CDR1 is MNHEY and CDR2 SVGAGI. Losses at the gene ends were 9 bases for V and 6 bases for J; bases not matched to a gene: 7.

The rearrangement links TRBV5-1 to TRBJ2-7; TRBD1 aligns across 7 bases. The CDR3 loop spans 12 amino acids. CDR1 is SGHRS and CDR2 is YFSETQ in the germline V gene. V was clipped by 3 bases and J by 4 bases; unmatched bases: 1. The chain's CDR3 is CASSSDRYEQYF. The CDR3 DNA follows: TGCGCCAGCAGCTCGGACAGGTACGAGCAGTACTTC. Based on the CDR3 plus reference TRBV5-1 and TRBJ2-7, the full variable domain is KAGVTQTPRYLIKTRGQQVTLSCSPISGHRSVSWYQQTPGQGLQFLFEYFSETQRNKGNFPGRFSGRQFSNSRSEMNVSTLELGDSALYLCASSSDRYEQYFGPGTRLTVT.

The chain uses TRBV29-1 and TRBJ2-5; D is possibly TRBD2 (6 bases). Trimming took off 6 bases at V and 5 bases at J, with 16 bases between the two ends. The CDR3 totals 13 residues. Looked up from germline, CDR1 is SQVTM and CDR2 is ANQGSEA. The CDR3, as DNA: TGCAGCGTGGAGATTGGGAGCGGGGAGACCCAGTACTTC. It codes for CSVEIGSGETQYF.

This clone occurred many times. J is TRBJ2-3 and V is TRBV27; D gene ambiguous. There are 16 residues in the CDR3. V shed 5 bases and J shed 2 bases, with 17 bases lying between them. Germline V gene data show CDR1 as MNHEY and CDR2 as SMNVEV (reference sequence). The CDR3 DNA is TGTGCCAGCAGTCCCACTGGACGGCGATTCACAGATACGCAGTATTTT. Amino acid sequence: CASSPTGRRFTDTQYF.

J is TRBJ2-7 and V is TRBV10-1, with D possibly TRBD2 on 5 matching bases. Germline V gene data show CDR1 as WNHNN and CDR2 as SYGVQD (reference sequence). V was clipped by 5 bases and J by 0 bases, with 11 bases between them. This CDR3 spans 14 amino acids. The CDR3 DNA sequence: TGCGCCAGCAGTTCTAGCCCTAGCTCCTACGAGCAGTACTTC. It yields the protein CASSSSPSSYEQYF.

The chain uses TRBV2 and TRBJ2-7; TRBD1 agrees at 9 bases. Looked up from germline, CDR1 is SNHLY and CDR2 is FYNNEI. The CDR3 extends over 15 amino acids. Unmatched junction bases numbered 5, after V lost 0 bases and J lost 5 bases. CDR3 nucleotide sequence: TGTGCCAGCAGTGAAGCTCGGACAGGGGTCGACGAGCAGTACTTC. Translating it yields CASSEARTGVDEQYF.

The rearrangement uses TRBV30 and TRBJ1-4, with 9 bases matching TRBD1. Germline V gene data show CDR1 as GTSNPN and CDR2 as SVGIG (reference sequence). This CDR3 is 15 amino acids long. This CDR3 is CAYGQGRATNEKLFF. The CDR3 DNA is TGTGCTTATGGACAGGGGAGAGCAACTAATGAAAAACTGTTTTTT.

J is TRBJ2-3 and V is TRBV30; D possibly uses TRBD1 or TRBD2 (5 bases each). The germline V gene has CDR1 GTSNPN and CDR2 SVGIG (reference sequence). Between the trimmed V and J ends, which lost 0 bases and 2 bases, there was a span of 9 bases. The CDR3 length is 14 residues. The CDR3 region is CAWSVSGHTDTQYF. In DNA form, the CDR3 reads TGTGCCTGGAGTGTAAGCGGACACACAGATACGCAGTATTTT.